Presented here are 3 T cell receptor beta chains from one specimen sequenced in a study of control samples from healthy donors and cancer patients (dated by TCRdb to about 2020). Libraries were constructed by the immunoSEQ multiplex PCR assay. Drawn from immuneACCESS, this table holds only the in-frame rearrangements with V and J called that TCRdb kept. Clones are partly lost; checked studies trace under half to an unresolved V gene and leave the rest unexplained. Here the sample has about 410,000 clones; around 90% occur a single time. The ten largest clones capture 5% to 8% of the sample. The sample comprised PBMCs. These receptors were taken from a man between 40 and 49 years old with head and neck cancer.

A single count supports this clone. This chain joins TRBV18 and TRBJ2-7; D is possibly TRBD2 (6 bases). Germline V gene lookup returns CDR1 KGHSH and CDR2 LQKENI. The ends were cut back, 4 bases at V and 0 bases at J, with 10 bases in the middle. The length of the CDR3 is 14 residues. The CDR3: CASSLAGFSYEQYF. CDR3 DNA sequence: TGTGCCAGCTCACTGGCGGGGTTCTCCTACGAGCAGTACTTC.

The J gene is TRBJ1-2, the V gene TRBV29-1, with 9 bases identical to TRBD1. This CDR3 has 14 amino acids. Germline assignment: CDR1 SQVTM and CDR2 ANQGSEA. J was trimmed by 0 bases and V by 6 bases; bases with no gene match: 5. The CDR3 DNA reads TGCAGCGTGGCTGGACAGGGGCCTAACTATGGCTACACCTTC. Protein: CSVAGQGPNYGYTF.

This clone was counted once. The chain combines TRBV9 with TRBJ2-1, with 7 bases matching TRBD2. Per the germline V gene, CDR1 is SGDLS and CDR2 is YYNGEE. CDR3 size: 15 residues. Trimming cost V 4 bases and J 6 bases; bases outside gene matches: 10. The CDR3 nucleotides are TGTGCCAGCAGCAGCCGGGACTATCGTCCCAATGAGCAGTTCTTC. Its protein is CASSSRDYRPNEQFF.